The entry below describes one TCR beta chain. What it binds is unknown. This sample was taken from a study of early T cells in non-severe SARS-CoV-2 infection. Study information: Sequencing was performed on bulk RNA from unsorted whole blood, leaving chains unpaired.

Unique molecular identifiers were attached to individual cDNA molecules. TCRdb redid the calling of the 5' RACE reads with MiXCR, one entry per CDR3 protein. The sample has around 80,000 distinct CDR3 sequences, about an eighth seen once; the top ten hold roughly 3.1%. General study results and limits: The VDJdb matching leaned toward anti-spike CD8 responses and overlooked private and CD4 specificities.

The V end was cut by 0 bases, the J end by 3 bases, with 9 bases between. The CDR3 spans 14 residues. CDR1 and CDR2 (germline): SEHNR, FQNEAQ (reference sequence). This clonotype was sampled from an adult who was a healthcare worker with PCR-confirmed SARS-CoV-2 infection or an uninfected control (not recorded which). Input material: whole blood. This chain joins TRBV7-9 and TRBJ2-7; D ambiguous. CDR3 in amino acids: CASSLALGRYEQYF. In DNA form, the CDR3 reads TGTGCCAGCAGCTTAGCCCTGGGTCGCTACGAGCAGTACTTC.